This TCR beta chain was recovered during a study of T cell repertoires in cytomegalovirus infection (dated by TCRdb to the late 2010s). Background on the whole study: Donor HLA type was relevant to the analysis, because carriage of CMV infection together with the matching HLA type was indicated by public TCR beta signatures.

On the study overall, not on this receptor specifically: In both this cohort and an independent roughly 330-donor cohort, the cumulative frequency of public TCR beta family members distinguished carriers of CMV infection plus the relevant HLA type. The ex vivo response was dominated by HLA-C-restricted CMV-specific TCR beta clonotypes, which also provided the single most frequent clonotype in two of eight donors.

Sequencing took place on an Illumina HiSeq 1500. Using fastp trimming at Q25 and MiXCR clonotype assembly, TCRdb reanalyzed the public sequencing data and kept in-frame beta chains. Every entry covers one CDR3 protein and lists the most common genes and DNA from its rows. For this sample there are more than 250,000 distinct CDR3 sequences; roughly 15% appear just once. The ten most abundant clones make up roughly 9.7% of the sample. CDR1 and CDR2 are drawn from the germline V gene (reference sequence): SEHNR, FQNEAQ. From cysteine to phenylalanine, the CDR3 is 13 amino acids long. Of all the DNA, just the CDR3 is kept, 39 bases in frame from base 1. V is reduced by 4 bases and J by 5 bases, leaving a spacing of 11 bases between them. This clonotype was recorded at least ten times. Its recognized antigen is unknown. No much larger clone is present one base from it, and per-base qualities are unavailable.

The sample taken for sequencing was PBMCs. This TCR derives from a human donor in good health (CMV status not recorded). Some clones in this sample may be carry-over from other donors' samples. The chain employs TRBV7-9 and TRBJ1-2; the D segment cannot be called with confidence. The nucleotide sequence reads TGTGCCAGCAGCTCGGACGCAATATATGGCTACACCTTC. Its protein reads: CASSSDAIYGYTF.